The 2 T cell receptor beta chains reported below all come from one sample, sequenced in a study of blood T cell repertoires in COVID-19. The data were produced by immunoSEQ multiplex PCR, yet TCRdb's version contains in-frame clones alone and is incomplete. The repertoire holds tens of thousands of clones, approximately 86% seen once, with approximately 8.1% in the top ten. The sample consisted of peripheral blood. The receptors here all came from an elderly man with active or convalescent COVID-19.

In its sample, this clone was seen once. This chain links TRBV3-1 (or the pseudogene TRBV3-2) with TRBJ1-1; TRBD1 matches at 10 bases. CDR1 and CDR2 (germline): LGHDT, YNNKEL (reference sequence). The CDR3 has 15 residues. Germline trimming cut 3 bases from V and 7 bases from J; bases unmatched to any gene: 8. CDR3 protein: CASSQVTGGGFEAFF. The CDR3 DNA follows: TGTGCCAGCAGCCAGGTGACAGGGGGCGGCTTTGAAGCTTTCTTT.

This chain links TRBV28 with TRBJ2-4, with D possibly TRBD2 on 6 matching bases. CDR1 MDHEN and CDR2 SYDVKM come from the germline V gene. This CDR3 contains 17 residues. Between the trimmed V and J ends, which lost 5 bases and 4 bases, there was a span of 21 bases. The DNA for the CDR3 is TGTGCCAGCAGTCCGGGGCTTCTTGACGGGGGAAAAAACATTCAGTACTTC. Translating gives CASSPGLLDGGKNIQYF.